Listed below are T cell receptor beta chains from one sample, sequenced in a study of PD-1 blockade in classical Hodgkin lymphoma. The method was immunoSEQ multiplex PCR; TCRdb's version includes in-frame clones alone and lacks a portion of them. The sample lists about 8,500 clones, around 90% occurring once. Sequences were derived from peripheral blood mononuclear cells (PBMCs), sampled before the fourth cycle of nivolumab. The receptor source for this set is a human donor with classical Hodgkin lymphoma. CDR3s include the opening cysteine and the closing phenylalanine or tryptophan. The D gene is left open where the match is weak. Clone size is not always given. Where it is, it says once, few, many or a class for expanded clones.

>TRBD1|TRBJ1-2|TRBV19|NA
TGTGCCAGTAGTAGGGACAGCCAGGTTTTC
CASSRDSQVF
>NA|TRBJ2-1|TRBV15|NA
TGTGCCACCAGCAGAGGGGCGGGTCCGGTCGCACCTGAGCAGTTCTTC
CATSRGAGPVAPEQFF
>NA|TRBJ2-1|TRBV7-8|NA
TGTGCCAGCAGCTTAGCAGCGGGTCCCTACAATGAGCAGTTCTTC
CASSLAAGPYNEQFF
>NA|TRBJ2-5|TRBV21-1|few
TGTGCCAGCAGCAAAGTAAGGACAGTCCAAGAGACCCAGTACTTC
CASSKVRTVQETQYF
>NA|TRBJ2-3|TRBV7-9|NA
TGTGCCAGCAGCTTACAGCGAATCACAGATACGCAGTATTTT
CASSLQRITDTQYF
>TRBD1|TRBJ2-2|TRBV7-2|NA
TGTGCCAGCAGCCGGACAGGGATAAGCGGGGAGCTGTTTTTT
CASSRTGISGELFF
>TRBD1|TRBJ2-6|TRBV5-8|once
TGTGCCAGCAGCGGACCGGGACAGGCAAGTTTTGGGGCCAACGTCCTGACTTTC
CASSGPGQASFGANVLTF
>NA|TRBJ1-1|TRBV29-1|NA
TGCAGCGTTGTCTCTGGGGGCGCAACTGAAGCTTTCTTT
CSVVSGGATEAFF
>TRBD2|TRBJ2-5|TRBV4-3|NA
TGCGCCAGCAGCCTTCTAGCGGGAGGGGGGAGTGGGACCCAGTACTTC
CASSLLAGGGSGTQYF
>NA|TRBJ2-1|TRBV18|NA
TGTGCCAGCTTACCGACTGTTACCTCCTACAATGAGCAGTTCTTC
CASLPTVTSYNEQFF
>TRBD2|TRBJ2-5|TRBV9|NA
TGTGCCAGCAGCGTAGCTACCAGAGGGACTACAAAGACCCAGTACTTC
CASSVATRGTTKTQYF
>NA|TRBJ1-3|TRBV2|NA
TGTGCCAGCAGTGTTCGGGTCGCGGGAAACACCATATATTTT
CASSVRVAGNTIYF
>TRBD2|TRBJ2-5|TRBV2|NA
TGTGCCAGCAGTGAAAAGGCTAGCGGGAGGTGGTCAGAAGAGACCCAGTACTTC
CASSEKASGRWSEETQYF
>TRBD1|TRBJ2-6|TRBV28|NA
TGTGCCAGCAGCTCCGGGACAGCATCTGGGGCCAACGTCCTGACTTTC
CASSSGTASGANVLTF
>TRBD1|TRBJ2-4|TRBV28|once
TGTGCCACCCGCGCATCACAGGGGGCTAAGCCAAACATTCAGTACTTC
CATRASQGAKPNIQYF
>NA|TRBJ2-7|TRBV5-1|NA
TGCGCCAGCAAAATCCGGGGCATCCCCTACGAGCAGTACTTC
CASKIRGIPYEQYF
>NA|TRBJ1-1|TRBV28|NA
TGTGCCAGCAGCCCTAAAGGGCCAGCGAACACTGAAGCTTTCTTT
CASSPKGPANTEAFF
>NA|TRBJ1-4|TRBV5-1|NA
TGCGCCAGCAGCTTGGCTTTGGGGACTAATGAAAAACTGTTTTTT
CASSLALGTNEKLFF
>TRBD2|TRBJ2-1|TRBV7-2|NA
TGTGCCAGCAGCTTAGCGGGGACTAGCGGGTACAATGAGCAGTTCTTC
CASSLAGTSGYNEQFF
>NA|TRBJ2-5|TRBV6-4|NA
TGTGCCACCAGCAGGGTGGTTGGGGAGACCCAGTACTTC
CATSRVVGETQYF
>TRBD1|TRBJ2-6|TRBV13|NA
TGTGCCAGCAGCCTATGGACAGGGGACTACTCTGGGGCCAACGTCCTGACTTTC
CASSLWTGDYSGANVLTF
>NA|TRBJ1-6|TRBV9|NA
TGTGCCAGCAGCCCGGTGGACGCGATCGTGAGCTCCTATAATTCACCCCTCCACTTT
CASSPVDAIVSSYNSPLHF
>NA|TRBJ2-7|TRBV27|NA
TGTGCCAGCAGTTCGGGCAGGGGCGGGTCCTACGAGCAGTACTTC
CASSSGRGGSYEQYF
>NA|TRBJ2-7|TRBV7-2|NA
TGTGCCAGCAGCTCCCGGGAAGGGTACGAGCAGTACTTC
CASSSREGYEQYF
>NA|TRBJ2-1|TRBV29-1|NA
TGCAGCGTTGAGACGTCAGGGGTTGGGGGAAATGAGCAGTTCTTC
CSVETSGVGGNEQFF
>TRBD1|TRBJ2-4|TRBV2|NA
TGTGCCAGCACCAACAGACAGGGCGAAGCCAAAAACATTCAGTACTTC
CASTNRQGEAKNIQYF
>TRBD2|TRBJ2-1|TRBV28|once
TGTGCCAGCAGTTTATCCCTAGGCGGGAGGATCTACAATGAGCAGTTCTTC
CASSLSLGGRIYNEQFF
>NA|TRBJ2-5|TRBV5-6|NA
TGTGCCAGCAGCTTGGGTTGGGGGGAGACCCAGTACTTC
CASSLGWGETQYF
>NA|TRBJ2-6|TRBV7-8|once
TGTGCCAGCAGCTTGGCGTTGGGGGCCAACGTCCTGACTTTC
CASSLALGANVLTF
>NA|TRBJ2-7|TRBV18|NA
TGTGCCAGCTCACCCCGGGACAACTACGAGCAGTACTTC
CASSPRDNYEQYF
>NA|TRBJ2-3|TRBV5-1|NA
TGCGCCAGCAGCTTGGACTTTAGCACAGATACGCAGTATTTT
CASSLDFSTDTQYF
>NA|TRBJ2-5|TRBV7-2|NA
TGTGCCAGCAGCTCTCCTCGGGGGAGGGAGACCCAGTACTTC
CASSSPRGRETQYF
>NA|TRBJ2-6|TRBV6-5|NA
TGTGCCAGCAGACCTACAGGGTCTGGGGCCAACGTCCTGACTTTC
CASRPTGSGANVLTF
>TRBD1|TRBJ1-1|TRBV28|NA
TGTGCCAGCAGTTTTCATGACAGGGGTCCTGAAGCTTTCTTT
CASSFHDRGPEAFF
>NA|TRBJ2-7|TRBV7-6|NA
TGTGCCAGCAGCTTAGTGTACGAGCAGTACTTC
CASSLVYEQYF
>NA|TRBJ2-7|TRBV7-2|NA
TGTGCCAGCAGCTTAGAGCGGAGCTACGAGCAGTACTTC
CASSLERSYEQYF
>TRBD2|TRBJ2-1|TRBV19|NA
TGTGCCAGTAGTGGGACTAGCGTCTACAATGAGCAGTTCTTC
CASSGTSVYNEQFF
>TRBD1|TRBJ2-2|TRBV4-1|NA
TGCGCCAGCAGCCGATGGACAGGGGAGAACACCGGGGAGCTGTTTTTT
CASSRWTGENTGELFF
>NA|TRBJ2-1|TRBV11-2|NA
TGTGCCAGCAGCTTCCAGTCGGGCGGCGAGCAGTTCTTC
CASSFQSGGEQFF
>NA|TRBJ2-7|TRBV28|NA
TGTGCCAGCAGTTTATCCAGGGTGGAGCAGTACTTC
CASSLSRVEQYF
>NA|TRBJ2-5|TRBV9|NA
TGTGCCAGCAGCGTAGATAGTGACCCCCTTCGGGAGACCCAGTACTTC
CASSVDSDPLRETQYF
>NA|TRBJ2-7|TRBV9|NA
TGTGCCAGCAGCCCCGTGGCGGAGGGCCCTTTGAACGAGCAGTACTTC
CASSPVAEGPLNEQYF
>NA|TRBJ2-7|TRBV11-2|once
TGTGCCAGCAGCTTAGGGGGGAGCTCCTACGAGCAGTACTTC
CASSLGGSSYEQYF
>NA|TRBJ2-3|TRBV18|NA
TGTGCCAGCTCACGCTACCCAGGCACAGATACGCAGTATTTT
CASSRYPGTDTQYF
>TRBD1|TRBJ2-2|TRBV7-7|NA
TGTGCCTGCCGCGGACAGGGGACCGGGGAGCTGTTTTTT
CACRGQGTGELFF
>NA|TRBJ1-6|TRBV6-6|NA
TGTGCCAGCAGTTACAGCCAGGGCGATAATTCACCCCTCCACTTT
CASSYSQGDNSPLHF
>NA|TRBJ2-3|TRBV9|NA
TGTGCCAGCAGCGCTCGGACATCATACTCCACAGATACGCAGTATTTT
CASSARTSYSTDTQYF
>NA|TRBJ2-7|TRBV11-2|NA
TGTGCCAGCAGCTTAGAAGGGGGTCTCTCCTACGAGCAGTACTTC
CASSLEGGLSYEQYF
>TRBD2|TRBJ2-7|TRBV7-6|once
TGTGCCAGCAGCTTAGTGGTAGCGGGAGGTACCTACGAGCAGTACTTC
CASSLVVAGGTYEQYF
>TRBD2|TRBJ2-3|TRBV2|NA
TGTGCCAGCAGTGCCCTAGCGGGAGTGAGCACAGATACGCAGTATTTT
CASSALAGVSTDTQYF
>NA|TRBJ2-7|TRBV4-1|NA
TGCGCCAGCAGCCAAGAGAGGAACACCTACTACGAGCAGTACTTC
CASSQERNTYYEQYF
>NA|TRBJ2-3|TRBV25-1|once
TGTGCCAGCACCTGGGGAGATACGCAGTATTTT
CASTWGDTQYF
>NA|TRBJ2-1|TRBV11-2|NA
TGTGCCAGCAGCTTATCGGAGACCTCCTACAATGAGCAGTTCTTC
CASSLSETSYNEQFF
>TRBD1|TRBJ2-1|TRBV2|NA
TGTGCCAGCAGGGTTACCACAGGGGATGTCCCCTACAATGAGCAGTTCTTC
CASRVTTGDVPYNEQFF